The entry below gives a single T cell receptor beta chain sequence along with its context. Its antigen is unknown. The data are from a study of cytomegalovirus exposure and HLA in healthy donors. Study overall: Clustering assigned roughly 81% of the approximately 430 genotyped donors to the Caucasian-associated ancestry cluster. The study, taken as a whole, reports: Most TCR sequences were rare, but some public TCRs occurred in many donors.

The CDR3 is made up of 17 amino acids. V was pared by 4 bases and J by 2 bases, with 12 bases of the junction left unmatched. CDR1 SGDLS and CDR2 YYNGEE come from the germline V gene. 13 Jbeta primers and 60 Vbeta primers were used for the PCR. Sequenced by immunoSEQ multiplex PCR; TCRdb stores in-frame clones only, minus some. The table lists 65,000 to 95,000 clones, with about 4.6% in the top ten. The sequence was obtained from a man in his thirties or forties in good health and CMV-seronegative. The chain has TRBV9 and TRBJ1-3, with 7 bases lining up with TRBD1. The sample was PBMCs. CDR3 amino acids: CASSPSPGQSTGNTIYF. DNA of the CDR3: TGTGCCAGCAGCCCCTCTCCGGGACAGTCAACTGGAAACACCATATATTTT. Looking up the rest from reference TRBV9 and TRBJ1-3 gives the full variable domain: DSGVTQTPKHLITATGQRVTLRCSPRSGDLSVYWYQQSLDQGLQFLIQYYNGEERAKGNILERFSAQQFPDLHSELNLSSLELGDSALYFCASSPSPGQSTGNTIYFGEGSWLTVV.